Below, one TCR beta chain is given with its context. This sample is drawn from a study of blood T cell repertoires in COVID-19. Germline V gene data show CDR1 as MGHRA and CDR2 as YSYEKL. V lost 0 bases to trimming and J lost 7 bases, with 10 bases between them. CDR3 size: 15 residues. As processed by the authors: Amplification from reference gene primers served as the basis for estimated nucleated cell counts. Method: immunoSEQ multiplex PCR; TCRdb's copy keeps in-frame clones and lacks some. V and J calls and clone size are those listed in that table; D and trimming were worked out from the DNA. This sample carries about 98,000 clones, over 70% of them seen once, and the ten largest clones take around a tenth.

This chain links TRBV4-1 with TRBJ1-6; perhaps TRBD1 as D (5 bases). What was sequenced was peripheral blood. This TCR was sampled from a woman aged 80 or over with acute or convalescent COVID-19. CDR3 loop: CASSQELGGNSPLHF. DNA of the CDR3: TGCGCCAGCAGCCAAGAACTTGGGGGGAATTCACCCCTCCACTTT.